This T cell receptor (beta chain) was observed in a study of T cell responses to AZD1222 COVID-19 vaccine. V was trimmed by 1 base and J by 5 bases, leaving 18 bases between them. The CDR3 is made up of 17 amino acids. In germline, CDR1 is SGDLS, CDR2 YYNGEE. Method: immunoSEQ multiplex PCR; TCRdb's copy keeps in-frame clones and lacks some. The sample contains about 190,000 clones, roughly nine tenths of which appear only once. The source of this sequence is an adult in good health. V usage is TRBV9 and J usage is TRBJ1-4, with D possibly matching TRBD1 (5 bases). The starting material was peripheral blood, obtained on day 0 of AZD1222 vaccination. The CDR3 sequence: CASSVTSHRQPNEKLFF. The CDR3 DNA follows: TGTGCCAGCAGCGTAACTTCTCACCGACAGCCGAATGAAAAACTGTTTTTT.